This TCR beta chain was recovered during a study of T-cell memory formation after mild COVID-19. Overall study results and limits: Pre-infection memory carried some responding clones, suggesting that cross-reactive memory joined.

TCRdb recomputed calls from the 5' RACE reads with MiXCR, one row per CDR3 protein. The repertoire holds approximately 580,000 distinct CDR3 sequences, roughly 20% seen once, with approximately 13% in the top ten. On this clonotype itself: Its specificity is unknown.

The CDR3 is 14 amino acids. The junction had 7 bases not matched to a gene; V was cut back by 6 bases and J by 4 bases. Germline lookup yields CDR1 MNHEY and CDR2 SVGAGI. What was sequenced was PBMCs or a T cell subset sorted from them (not recorded which). The chain is built from TRBV6-5 and TRBJ1-2, with 8 bases matching TRBD1. The sequence came from an adult woman who had mild COVID-19 (a few samples of this study predate the infection). Cell type and time point are not known. The CDR3 bases are TGTGCCAGCAGACCAGGGGGCTTAGGCTATGGCTACACCTTC. This encodes CASRPGGLGYGYTF.